The entry that follows covers one TCR beta chain sequence. Antigen unknown. This sample was included in a study of blood T cells in healthy people across ages. Germline-derived CDR1 and CDR2 are KGHDR and SFDVKD. J lost 5 bases, V lost 9 bases, and 8 bases had no gene match. This CDR3 has 14 residues. A second roughly 6 to 12 cycle PCR used barcoded and J-beta primers. Samples each returned at least 3 million CDR3-containing paired-end reads. MiXCR, applied by TCRdb to the 5' RACE reads, yields one record per CDR3 protein. Altogether around 1.5 million distinct CDR3 sequences are present, roughly 32% being singletons, with the ten largest covering 11%. Study-wide results and caveats: With age, beta diversity per million T cells declined roughly linearly, significantly by 40. Researchers deemed the diversity estimates from one million T cells underestimates.

The sample, around 9.9 milliliters of peripheral blood, was drawn from each donor. The V gene is TRBV24-1, the J gene TRBJ2-3; 9 nucleotides align to TRBD1. The specimen was blood. This clonotype was obtained from a woman younger than 45 in good health. The CDR3 DNA reads as TGTGCCACCTCTACGGGACAGGGCAAAGATACGCAGTATTTT. Translation gives CATSTGQGKDTQYF.